This is a list of T cell receptor beta chains from one sample in a study of vaccination and CD4 T cells after COVID-19. No cognate antigen is known for these TCRs. From the PCR reads, TCRdb called clonotypes with MiXCR, one entry per CDR3 protein. The table shows around 8,200 distinct CDR3 sequences, with about half occurring only once. Specimen: CD4+ T cells from blood, cultured in vitro. These receptors came from a human donor in good health. The CDR3 runs from the conserved cysteine through the conserved F or W. The D gene is left open where the match is weak. Size is omitted from some rows. Given values are once, few, many or a class for expanded clones.

J gene | D gene | CDR3 length | V gene | clone size | CDR3 protein | CDR3 DNA
TRBJ1-2 | TRBD1 | 14 | TRBV5-5 | - | CASSYGQGAAGYTF | TGTGCCAGCAGCTACGGACAGGGGGCGGCCGGCTACACCTTC
TRBJ1-2 | - | 11 | TRBV29-1 | - | CSVDENYGYTF | TGCAGCGTTGACGAGAACTATGGCTACACCTTC
TRBJ2-5 | - | 16 | TRBV20-1 | - | CSARDFQGGIQETQYF | TGCAGTGCTAGAGATTTTCAGGGGGGGATCCAAGAGACCCAGTACTTC
TRBJ1-2 | - | 16 | TRBV12-3/TRBV12-4 | - | CASSLGPGRANYGYTF | TGTGCCAGCAGTTTAGGTCCGGGCAGGGCCAACTATGGCTACACCTTC
TRBJ1-5 | TRBD1 | 14 | TRBV27 | - | CASSGQGAGQPQHF | TGTGCCAGCAGTGGACAGGGGGCCGGTCAGCCCCAGCATTTT
TRBJ1-5 | - | 15 | TRBV6-5 | - | CASSYSIQGNQPQHF | TGTGCCAGCAGTTACTCGATTCAGGGCAATCAGCCCCAGCATTTT
TRBJ1-2 | - | 15 | TRBV5-4 | - | CASSFGGERSYGYTF | TGTGCCAGCAGCTTCGGAGGGGAGAGGTCCTATGGCTACACCTTC
TRBJ2-7 | TRBD1 | 13 | TRBV19 | - | CASRDRGTNEQYF | TGTGCCAGCCGGGACAGGGGGACCAACGAGCAGTACTTC
TRBJ2-5 | TRBD2 | 14 | TRBV6-1 | - | CASTQAGRVETQYF | TGTGCCAGCACTCAAGCGGGACGTGTGGAGACCCAGTACTTC
TRBJ2-4 | TRBD2 | 16 | TRBV7-2 | few | CASSLVAGVAKNIQYF | TGTGCCAGCAGCTTAGTGGCGGGGGTAGCCAAAAACATTCAGTACTTC
TRBJ2-5 | - | 15 | TRBV24-1 | - | CATSARPPLQETQYF | TGTGCCACCAGTGCTCGCCCCCCGCTTCAAGAGACCCAGTACTTC
TRBJ1-5 | - | 16 | TRBV21-1 | - | CASSTPRDRGAQPQHF | TGTGCCAGCAGCACCCCCCGCGACAGGGGCGCCCAGCCCCAGCATTTT
TRBJ1-1 | - | 14 | TRBV6-1 | once | CASSIGRLNTEAFF | TGTGCCAGCAGTATTGGACGGTTAAACACTGAAGCTTTCTTT
TRBJ1-6 | - | 15 | TRBV27 | few | CASRRWTGNNSPLHF | TGTGCCAGCAGGCGGTGGACGGGGAATAATTCACCCCTCCACTTT
TRBJ1-5 | - | 13 | TRBV19 | - | CASSVARGQPQHF | TGTGCCAGTAGTGTGGCGAGGGGGCAGCCCCAGCATTTT
TRBJ1-1 | - | 12 | TRBV2 | few | CASKTHGTEAFF | TGTGCCAGCAAGACGCACGGCACTGAAGCTTTCTTT
TRBJ1-5 | TRBD1 | 17 | TRBV30 | - | CAWSAPFFGQGGQPQHF | TGTGCCTGGAGTGCGCCGTTTTTCGGACAGGGTGGGCAGCCCCAGCATTTT
TRBJ2-7 | TRBD1 | 14 | TRBV7-9 | - | CASSLVDRGDEQYF | TGTGCCAGCAGCTTGGTGGACAGGGGTGACGAGCAGTACTTC
TRBJ2-7 | - | 19 | TRBV20-1 | - | CSARDRPRGTGGLLYEQYF | TGCAGTGCTAGAGATCGTCCCAGGGGGACGGGGGGGCTCCTTTACGAGCAGTACTTC
TRBJ1-5 | - | 15 | TRBV19 | - | CASSIEARERQPQHF | TGTGCCAGTAGTATAGAAGCCAGGGAACGTCAGCCCCAGCATTTT
TRBJ2-1 | - | 15 | TRBV7-9 | - | CASSSDGLGLNEQFF | TGTGCCAGCAGCTCAGACGGGCTAGGGCTCAATGAGCAGTTCTTC
TRBJ2-3 | TRBD2 | 12 | TRBV30 | - | CAWRGGPDTQYF | TGTGCCTGGCGGGGGGGCCCAGATACGCAGTATTTT
TRBJ2-7 | TRBD1 | 14 | TRBV6-1 | few | CASSLTGATYEQYF | TGTGCCAGCAGTCTAACAGGGGCTACCTACGAGCAGTACTTC
TRBJ2-7 | - | 15 | TRBV20-1 | - | CSARDRRGSPYEQYF | TGCAGTGCTAGAGATCGGCGTGGCAGCCCCTACGAGCAGTACTTC
TRBJ2-1 | - | 11 | TRBV20-1 | - | CSATTSNEQFF | TGCAGTGCTACGACTAGCAATGAGCAGTTCTTC
TRBJ1-2 | TRBD1 | 13 | TRBV6-2/TRBV6-3 | - | CASRETGDYGYTF | TGTGCCAGCAGGGAAACAGGGGACTATGGCTACACCTTC
TRBJ1-2 | TRBD1 | 18 | TRBV25-1 | - | CASSVGTGSEGVFYGYTF | TGTGCCAGCAGTGTCGGGACAGGGTCTGAAGGCGTCTTCTATGGCTACACCTTC
TRBJ1-2 | TRBD1 | 17 | TRBV18 | - | CASSPQLQGAGGYGYTF | TGTGCCAGCTCACCGCAACTACAGGGGGCAGGAGGCTATGGCTACACCTTC
TRBJ2-7 | - | 15 | TRBV15 | - | CATSSGPPSQYEQYF | TGTGCCACCAGCAGCGGACCGCCCTCCCAGTACGAGCAGTACTTC
TRBJ2-5 | - | 14 | TRBV7-2 | large | CASSLWQERGTQYF | TGTGCCAGCAGCTTATGGCAGGAAAGGGGAACCCAGTACTTC
TRBJ1-2 | - | 11 | TRBV19 | - | CASSPNYGYTF | TGTGCCAGTTCCCCTAACTATGGCTACACCTTC
TRBJ2-5 | - | 18 | TRBV25-1 | - | CASSEYSLGLQGRETQYF | TGTGCCAGCAGTGAATATAGCCTCGGACTACAGGGTAGGGAGACCCAGTACTTC
TRBJ1-2 | - | 14 | TRBV28 | - | CASRNLGLGYGYTF | TGTGCCAGCAGGAATCTGGGGTTAGGATATGGCTACACCTTC
TRBJ1-1 | - | 14 | TRBV7-2 | - | CASSSYSLNTEAFF | TGTGCCAGCAGCTCTTACAGCCTGAACACTGAAGCTTTCTTT
TRBJ1-2 | TRBD1 | 15 | TRBV6-5 | - | CASSYTLQGNYGYTF | TGTGCCAGCAGTTACACCTTACAGGGGAACTATGGCTACACCTTC
TRBJ2-7 | TRBD1 | 22 | TRBV24-1 | - | CATSDWGASIDRDRGLRREQYF | TGTGCCACCAGTGATTGGGGTGCGTCGATTGACCGGGACAGGGGGCTCCGGAGGGAGCAGTACTTC
TRBJ2-5 | TRBD1 | 15 | TRBV6-1 | medium-sized | CASRATGGRLETQYF | TGTGCCAGCAGGGCGACAGGGGGTCGGCTGGAGACCCAGTACTTC
TRBJ1-6 | - | 11 | TRBV20-1 | - | CSAKGGSPLHF | TGCAGTGCCAAGGGAGGTTCACCCCTCCACTTT
TRBJ1-1 | - | 12 | TRBV18 | - | CASGPKNTEAFF | TGTGCCAGCGGACCCAAGAACACTGAAGCTTTCTTT
TRBJ1-2 | - | 15 | TRBV2 | - | CASSESPIRGYGYTF | TGTGCCAGCAGTGAATCGCCCATACGGGGCTATGGCTACACCTTC
TRBJ2-1 | TRBD2 | 14 | TRBV7-6 | - | CASSFSGGTNEQFF | TGTGCCAGCAGCTTCAGCGGGGGAACCAATGAGCAGTTCTTC
TRBJ2-1 | TRBD1 | 13 | TRBV20-1 | - | CSATGQGMVEQFF | TGCAGTGCCACGGGACAGGGGATGGTTGAGCAGTTCTTC
TRBJ1-1 | - | 14 | TRBV2 | - | CASRVNPWGTEAFF | TGTGCCAGCAGAGTCAACCCATGGGGCACTGAAGCTTTCTTT
TRBJ2-3 | - | 16 | TRBV7-2 | - | CASSLGVATSTDTQYF | TGTGCCAGCAGCTTAGGGGTCGCGACCAGCACAGATACGCAGTATTTT
TRBJ1-3 | - | 13 | TRBV6-1 | - | CASSESSGNTIYF | TGTGCCAGCAGTGAAAGCTCTGGAAACACCATATATTTT
TRBJ1-1 | - | 14 | TRBV7-9 | - | CASSLAALNTEAFF | TGTGCCAGCAGCTTAGCGGCCTTGAACACTGAAGCTTTCTTT
TRBJ1-2 | - | 12 | TRBV20-1 | - | CSAPGGGDGYTF | TGCAGTGCTCCCGGAGGGGGGGACGGCTACACCTTC
TRBJ1-5 | - | 14 | TRBV7-8 | few | CASSGEGTKQPQHF | TGTGCCAGCAGCGGGGAGGGGACGAAACAGCCCCAGCATTTT
TRBJ2-3 | - | 18 | TRBV2 | - | CASSEDVRSPLSTDTQYF | TGTGCCAGCAGTGAAGATGTAAGGAGTCCCCTTAGCACAGATACGCAGTATTTT
TRBJ2-5 | - | 11 | TRBV7-2 | few | CASSLIETQYF | TGTGCCAGCAGCTTAATCGAGACCCAGTACTTC
TRBJ2-3 | - | 16 | TRBV12-3/TRBV12-4 | - | CASSLRGGGRTDTQYF | TGTGCCAGCAGTTTAAGGGGGGGGGGCCGCACAGATACGCAGTATTTT
TRBJ1-5 | - | 13 | TRBV6-5 | few | CASSYPGEGPQHF | TGTGCCAGCAGTTACCCTGGGGAGGGGCCCCAGCATTTT
TRBJ2-2 | TRBD1 | 17 | TRBV24-1 | - | CATSDPGGQTFTGELFF | TGTGCCACCAGTGACCCAGGGGGACAGACCTTCACCGGGGAGCTGTTTTTT
TRBJ1-2 | - | 13 | TRBV28 | few | CASSPDSLYGYTF | TGTGCCAGCAGTCCCGACAGCCTCTATGGCTACACCTTC
TRBJ1-2 | - | 13 | TRBV30 | - | CAWRGSANYGYTF | TGTGCCTGGAGGGGATCCGCGAACTATGGCTACACCTTC
TRBJ1-5 | - | 17 | TRBV4-1 | - | CASSQGLWGTSNQPQHF | TGCGCCAGCAGCCAAGGTCTTTGGGGAACCAGCAATCAGCCCCAGCATTTT
TRBJ2-5 | - | 11 | TRBV11-2 | - | CASSLGETQYF | TGTGCCAGCAGCTTAGGAGAGACCCAGTACTTC